The rows below give T cell receptor beta chains drawn from one sample of a study of blood T cell dynamics during melanoma immunotherapy. The table came from immunoSEQ multiplex PCR; TCRdb's copy has only in-frame clones and leaves some out. The table lists 15,000 to 20,000 clones, approximately 94% of them singletons. Specimen: effector memory CD8+ T cells from blood, collected from a patient treated with checkpoint blockade. Receptors originate from a human donor with melanoma. The CDR3 runs from the conserved cysteine through the conserved F or W. D genes are given only for firm matches. The size entry is marked missing in some rows and otherwise reads once, few, many or a size class.

CDR3,DNA,J,size,V,D
CASSLIFGDYEQYF,TGTGCCAGCAGTCTCATTTTTGGTGACTACGAGCAGTACTTC,TRBJ2-7,NA,TRBV27,NA
CASSPSGTWDGETQYF,TGTGCCAGCAGTCCATCAGGGACTTGGGACGGGGAGACCCAGTACTTC,TRBJ2-5,NA,TRBV27,NA
CASTRKGYNEQFF,TGTGCCAGCACTCGAAAGGGCTACAATGAGCAGTTCTTC,TRBJ2-1,NA,TRBV27,NA
CASSTPPVDEAYNEQFF,TGTGCCAGCAGCACTCCGCCTGTAGACGAGGCCTACAATGAGCAGTTCTTC,TRBJ2-1,NA,TRBV27,NA
CASYGPGNTIYF,TGTGCCAGCTACGGGCCTGGAAACACCATATATTTT,TRBJ1-3,NA,TRBV6-5,NA
CASSLQEAEQYF,TGTGCCAGCAGCTTACAGGAGGCCGAGCAGTACTTC,TRBJ2-7,once,TRBV5-6,NA
CASSVVASGRDNEQFF,TGTGCCAGCAGCGTAGTGGCTAGCGGGAGGGACAATGAGCAGTTCTTC,TRBJ2-1,NA,TRBV9,TRBD2
CASSLGGDNLYTQYF,TGTGCCAGCAGCTTAGGAGGGGATAATCTTTATACGCAGTATTTT,TRBJ2-3,NA,TRBV7-6,NA
CASSYGQTYEQYF,TGTGCCAGCAGTTACGGCCAGACCTACGAGCAGTACTTC,TRBJ2-7,NA,TRBV6-5,NA
CASSQLAGYRPYEQYF,TGTGCCAGCAGCCAACTAGCGGGATATAGGCCCTACGAGCAGTACTTC,TRBJ2-7,NA,TRBV4-2,TRBD2
CASSEELAGDHEQYF,TGTGCCAGCAGTGAAGAACTAGCGGGAGACCACGAGCAGTACTTC,TRBJ2-7,NA,TRBV2,TRBD2
CASSLGGTYNEQFF,TGTGCCAGCAGTTTAGGTGGGACCTACAATGAGCAGTTCTTC,TRBJ2-1,NA,TRBV28,NA
CASSELDRGTNEKLFF,TGTGCCAGCAGTGAACTGGACAGGGGAACTAATGAAAAACTGTTTTTT,TRBJ1-4,NA,TRBV2,TRBD1
CASSLGPTGGRSNEQYF,TGTGCCAGCAGCTTAGGCCCCACAGGGGGGAGAAGCAACGAGCAGTACTTC,TRBJ2-7,NA,TRBV7-7,TRBD1
CASSQDPSGRIDEQFF,TGCGCCAGCAGCCAAGACCCCAGCGGGAGAATAGATGAGCAGTTCTTC,TRBJ2-1,once,TRBV4-1,TRBD2
CASSARDRGNTIYF,TGTGCCAGCTCGGCCCGGGACAGGGGAAACACCATATATTTT,TRBJ1-3,NA,TRBV18,TRBD1
CASSQGMKAANTEAFF,TGTGCCAGCAGCCAAGGCATGAAGGCAGCGAACACTGAAGCTTTCTTT,TRBJ1-1,NA,TRBV4-2,NA
CASSEARRGRENIQYF,TGTGCCAGCAGTGAAGCGCGAAGGGGGCGCGAAAACATTCAGTACTTC,TRBJ2-4,NA,TRBV2,TRBD1
CATNDRGATGELFF,TGCGCCACCAACGACAGGGGCGCGACCGGGGAGCTGTTTTTT,TRBJ2-2,NA,TRBV10-2,TRBD1
CASSAGRGNTEAFF,TGTGCCAGCAGTGCAGGGCGGGGGAACACTGAAGCTTTCTTT,TRBJ1-1,NA,TRBV6-4,NA
CASSSLAGYTDTQYF,TGTGCCAGCAGCTCTCTAGCGGGGTACACAGATACGCAGTATTTT,TRBJ2-3,NA,TRBV7-3,TRBD2
CASSLWVGETQYF,TGTGCCAGCAGTTTATGGGTGGGGGAGACCCAGTACTTC,TRBJ2-5,NA,TRBV27,NA
CASGTASRGTEAFF,TGTGCCAGCGGGACAGCTAGTCGGGGCACTGAAGCTTTCTTT,TRBJ1-1,once,TRBV9,TRBD1
CASSPRLDFPKNIQYF,TGTGCCAGCAGCCCCCGACTAGACTTTCCCAAAAACATTCAGTACTTC,TRBJ2-4,NA,TRBV28,NA
CASGYTGDEQYF,TGTGCCAGCGGGTACACGGGGGACGAGCAGTACTTC,TRBJ2-7,few,TRBV27,NA
CASSPGWQANQPQHF,TGTGCCAGCTCACCAGGGTGGCAGGCAAATCAGCCCCAGCATTTT,TRBJ1-5,NA,TRBV18,NA
CASSGSHEQFF,TGTGCCAGCAGCGGGTCCCATGAGCAGTTCTTC,TRBJ2-1,NA,TRBV5-6,NA
CASSPNERGTEAFF,TGTGCCAGCAGTCCGAACGAGAGGGGCACTGAAGCTTTCTTT,TRBJ1-1,NA,TRBV27,NA
CASSLRANYGYTF,TGCGCCAGCAGCTTGAGGGCTAACTATGGCTACACCTTC,TRBJ1-2,NA,TRBV5-1,NA
CASSLGGPVVESFF,TGTGCCAGCAGCTTAGGAGGACCCGTTGTTGAATCTTTCTTT,TRBJ1-1,NA,TRBV5-6,NA
CASSEYRDWTEAFF,TGCGCCAGCAGTGAGTATAGGGATTGGACTGAAGCTTTCTTT,TRBJ1-1,NA,TRBV10-2,NA
CAISGPGGGTEAFF,TGTGCCATCAGTGGTCCCGGCGGGGGGACTGAAGCTTTCTTT,TRBJ1-1,once,TRBV10-3,NA
CASRSLTGGFYEQYF,TGTGCCAGCAGATCGTTGACAGGGGGTTTCTACGAGCAGTACTTC,TRBJ2-7,once,TRBV28,TRBD1
CASSSALEPYNEQFF,TGTGCCAGCAGCTCTGCGCTCGAACCCTACAATGAGCAGTTCTTC,TRBJ2-1,NA,TRBV2,NA
CATSRILLADLMGSGTQYF,TGTGCCACCAGCAGAATCTTACTAGCGGACCTCATGGGTTCAGGGACCCAGTACTTC,TRBJ2-5,NA,TRBV15,TRBD2